Below, 17 T cell receptor beta chains from the same sample are listed, as sequenced in a study of blood T cell repertoires in COVID-19. Assay used: immunoSEQ multiplex PCR; TCRdb lists only in-frame clones, some missing. The sample shows 300,000 to 500,000 clones, 70% to 90% of them seen only once. Sequences were obtained from PBMCs or T cells enriched from blood (not recorded which). The receptors shown here come from a woman in her twenties or thirties with acute COVID-19.

This clone was observed a single time. CDR3 sequence reads: CASSLGLQGLVYNEQFF. The CDR3 nucleotides are TGTGCCAGCAGCTTGGGGCTCCAGGGCCTTGTCTACAATGAGCAGTTCTTC. The chain has TRBV11-2 and TRBJ2-1; TRBD1 might be the D (5 bases). The V gene's germline CDR1 is SGHAT and CDR2 FQNNGV. This CDR3 is 17 amino acids long. Trimming removed 3 bases at V and 3 bases at J, with 18 bases between.

The V call is TRBV2, the J call TRBJ1-5, with 8 bases that match TRBD1. CDR3 size: 16 residues. The J segment lost 3 bases and the V segment lost 8 bases, leaving 12 bases of the junction unmatched. CDR1 is SNHLY and CDR2 is FYNNEI in the germline V gene. In DNA form, the CDR3 reads TGTGCCAGCCGAGGGGCTGGGACAGGCGTCAATCAGCCCCAGCATTTT. This sequence encodes CASRGAGTGVNQPQHF.

This chain connects TRBV10-3 to TRBJ2-1; possibly TRBD2 for D (5 bases). This CDR3 is 16 amino acids long. Germline lookup yields CDR1 ENHRY and CDR2 SYGVKD. Trimming pared 1 base from V and 5 bases from J, leaving 15 bases between. CDR3 sequence reads: CAISEYRAGEHNEQFF. For the CDR3, the DNA is TGTGCCATCAGTGAGTATCGGGCTGGGGAGCACAATGAGCAGTTCTTC.

The chain employs TRBV6-2 or TRBV6-3 and TRBJ1-1, with 9 bases aligning to TRBD1. J gave up 4 bases and V 4 bases, and 10 bases lay outside the gene matches. CDR3 size: 16 residues. In germline, CDR1 is MNHEY, CDR2 SVGEGT. The CDR3 loop reads CASSFYRGRGGTEAFF. The CDR3 coding sequence is TGTGCCAGCAGTTTTTACAGGGGGCGCGGGGGCACTGAAGCTTTCTTT.

The chain employs TRBV11-2 and TRBJ1-5; possibly TRBD1 for D (6 bases). The ends were cut back, 5 bases at V and 5 bases at J, with 16 bases in the middle. The CDR3 sequence is 15 residues long. Germline CDR1 is SGHAT and CDR2 is FQNNGV. CDR3 residues: CASSLGQGPDQPQHF. CDR3 nucleotide sequence: TGTGCCAGCAGCCTTGGCCAGGGGCCGGATCAGCCCCAGCATTTT.

DNA for the CDR3: TGTGCCACCAGTGATTACACCAGGGGTGGCACAGATACGCAGTATTTT. Its translation is CATSDYTRGGTDTQYF. V is TRBV24-1 and J is TRBJ2-3; a weak D match, TRBD1 (6 bases). CDR3 length: 16 residues. Germline loops: CDR1 KGHDR, CDR2 SFDVKD. V lost 2 bases and J lost 1, with 12 bases in between.

The chain recombines TRBV6-5 with TRBJ1-1, with unresolved D. V was clipped by 0 bases and J by 3 bases, with 5 bases between them. Germline V gene sequence: CDR1 MNHEY, CDR2 SVGAGI. The CDR3 covers 13 residues. CDR3 nucleotide sequence: TGTGCCAGCAGTTACTCGACTGACACTGAAGCTTTCTTT. Amino acids: CASSYSTDTEAFF.

CDR3 loop: CATSTGGTGIHEQYF. The CDR3, as DNA: TGTGCCACCAGCACAGGTGGGACAGGGATCCACGAGCAGTACTTC. This chain joins TRBV15 and TRBJ2-7; 9 bases map to TRBD1. The CDR3 is 15 amino acids. Germline lookup yields CDR1 LNHNV and CDR2 YYDKDF (reference sequence). Germline trimming cut 4 bases from V and 5 bases from J; bases unmatched to any gene: 9.

The rearrangement uses TRBV30 and TRBJ1-2; D not resolved. The CDR3 length is 13 residues. Germline CDR1 and CDR2: GTSNPN and SVGIG (reference sequence). Trimming removed 0 bases at V and 4 bases at J, with 9 bases between. The CDR3, as DNA: TGTGCCTGGAGTGTGGACTTTACCTATGGCTACACCTTC. Translated: CAWSVDFTYGYTF.

This clone was seen more than once but under ten times. The chain combines TRBV29-1 with TRBJ2-2; weak D call: TRBD1 (5 bases). V lost 8 bases to trimming and J lost 2 bases, with 12 bases between them. The germline V gene encodes CDR1 SQVTM and CDR2 ANQGSEA. This CDR3 has 13 amino acids. This CDR3 reads CSTRQINTGELFF. The CDR3 nucleotides are TGCAGCACCCGACAGATCAACACCGGGGAGCTGTTTTTT.

Only one count was recorded for this clone. V gene TRBV25-1 combines with J gene TRBJ1-4; D is uncertain. There are 12 residues in the CDR3. Trimming stripped 7 bases from V and 13 bases from J, with 16 bases between. Germline lookup yields CDR1 MGHDK and CDR2 SYGVNS. The CDR3 region has the DNA TGTGCCAGCACACTCCTAGGTGATCGACTGTTTTTT. Protein: CASTLLGDRLFF.

The CDR3 loop reads CASSIPGLAGTDTQYF. CDR3 sequence (DNA): TGTGCCAGTAGTATACCGGGACTAGCGGGGACAGATACGCAGTATTTT. This rearrangement joins TRBV19 to TRBJ2-3; 13 bases line up with TRBD2. There are 16 residues in the CDR3. The J segment lost 3 bases and the V segment lost 2 bases, leaving 2 bases of the junction unmatched. The germline gives CDR1 LNHDA, CDR2 SQIVND (reference sequence).

This chain joins TRBV7-9 and TRBJ1-2; 8 bases fit TRBD1. J was trimmed by 5 bases and V by 3 bases; bases with no gene match: 5. The germline V gene encodes CDR1 SEHNR and CDR2 FQNEAQ (reference sequence). The CDR3 has 14 amino acids. Here the CDR3 DNA reads TGTGCCAGCAGCTTCCCGGGACAGGAGTATGGCTACACCTTC. As protein: CASSFPGQEYGYTF.

A single count supports this clone. The chain links TRBV27 to TRBJ2-7, with D maybe TRBD2 (6 bases). Germline V lookup: CDR1 MNHEY, CDR2 SMNVEV (reference sequence). This CDR3 is built from 15 residues. V lost 4 bases and J 2 bases, leaving 15 bases between the germline ends. DNA for the CDR3: TGTGCCAGCAGTTCTCCAGGGACTTCGACCTACGAGCAGTACTTC. It encodes CASSSPGTSTYEQYF.

The J gene is TRBJ2-1, the V gene TRBV30; 9 bases agree with TRBD2. Per germline, CDR1 GTSNPN and CDR2 SVGIG (reference sequence). The CDR3 consists of 14 residues. The junction had 5 bases not matched to a gene; V was cut back by 4 bases and J by 4 bases. The CDR3 region has the DNA TGTGCCTGGACTGTTGCGGGGGGGTACAATGAGCAGTTCTTC. It specifies CAWTVAGGYNEQFF.

This clone is a singleton in its sample. Other DNA variants within this sample encode the same CDR3. The chain links TRBV18 to TRBJ1-2; no firm D call. Germline-derived CDR1 and CDR2 are KGHSH and LQKENI. Trimming removed 2 bases at V and 3 bases at J, with 7 bases between. CDR3 size: 13 residues. CDR3 in DNA: TGTGCCAGCTCACCATCCCAGGACTATGGCTACACCTTC. Its translation: CASSPSQDYGYTF.

The V gene is TRBV19, the J gene TRBJ2-7; 11 bases align to TRBD1. V shed 3 bases and J 6 bases; nucleotides not matched to a gene: 4. The germline CDR1 and CDR2 sequences are LNHDA and SQIVND (reference sequence). The CDR3 is made up of 14 amino acids. The CDR3 is CASSIGQGAFEQYF. The CDR3 nucleotides read TGTGCCAGTAGTATTGGACAGGGGGCTTTCGAGCAGTACTTC.